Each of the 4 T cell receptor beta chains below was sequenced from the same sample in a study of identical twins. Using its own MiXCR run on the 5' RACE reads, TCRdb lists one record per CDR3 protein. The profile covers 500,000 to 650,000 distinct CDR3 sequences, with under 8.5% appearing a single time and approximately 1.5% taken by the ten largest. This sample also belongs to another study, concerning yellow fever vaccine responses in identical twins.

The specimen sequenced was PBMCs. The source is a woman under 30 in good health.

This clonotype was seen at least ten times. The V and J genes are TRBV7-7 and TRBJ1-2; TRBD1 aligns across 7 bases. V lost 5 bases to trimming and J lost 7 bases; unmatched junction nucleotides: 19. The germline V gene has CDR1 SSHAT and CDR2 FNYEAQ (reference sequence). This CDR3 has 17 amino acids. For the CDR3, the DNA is TGTGCCAGCAGCCTCGGGACAGAACAGATCTCCTTGGGTGGCTACACCTTC. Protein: CASSLGTEQISLGGYTF.

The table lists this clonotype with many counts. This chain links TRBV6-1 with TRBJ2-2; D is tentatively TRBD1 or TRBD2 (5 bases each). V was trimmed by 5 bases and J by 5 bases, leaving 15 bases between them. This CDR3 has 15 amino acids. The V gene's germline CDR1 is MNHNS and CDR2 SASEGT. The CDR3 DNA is TGTGCCAGCAGTCCCGAGGGGTCTATTACCGGGGAGCTGTTTTTT. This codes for CASSPEGSITGELFF.

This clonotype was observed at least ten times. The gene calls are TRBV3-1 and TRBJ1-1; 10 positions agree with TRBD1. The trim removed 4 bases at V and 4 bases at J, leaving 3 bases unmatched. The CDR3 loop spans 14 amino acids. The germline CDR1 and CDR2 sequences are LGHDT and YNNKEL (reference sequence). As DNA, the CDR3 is TGTGCCAGCAGCCCCGGACAGGGGGGCACTGAAGCTTTCTTT. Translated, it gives CASSPGQGGTEAFF.

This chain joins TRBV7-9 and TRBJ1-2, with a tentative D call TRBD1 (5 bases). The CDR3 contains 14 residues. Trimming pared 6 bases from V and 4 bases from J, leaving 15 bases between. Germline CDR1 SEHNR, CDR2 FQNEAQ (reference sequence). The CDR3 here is CASSSGNHPYGYTF. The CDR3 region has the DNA TGTGCCAGCAGTTCAGGGAACCACCCCTATGGCTACACCTTC.